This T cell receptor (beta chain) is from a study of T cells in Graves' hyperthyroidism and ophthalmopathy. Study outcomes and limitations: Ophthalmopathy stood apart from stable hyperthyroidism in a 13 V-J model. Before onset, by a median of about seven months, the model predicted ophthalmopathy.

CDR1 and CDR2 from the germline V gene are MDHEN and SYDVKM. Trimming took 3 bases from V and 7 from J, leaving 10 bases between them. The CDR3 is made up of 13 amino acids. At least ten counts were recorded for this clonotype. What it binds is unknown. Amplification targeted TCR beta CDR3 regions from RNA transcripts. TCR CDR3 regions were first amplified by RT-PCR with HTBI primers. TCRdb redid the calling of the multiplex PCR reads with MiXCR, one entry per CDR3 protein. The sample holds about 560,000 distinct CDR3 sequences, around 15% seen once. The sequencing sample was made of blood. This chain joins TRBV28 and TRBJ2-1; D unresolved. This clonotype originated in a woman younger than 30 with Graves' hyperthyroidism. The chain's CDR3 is CASSFPPANEQFF. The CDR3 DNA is TGTGCCAGCAGTTTCCCCCCCGCGAATGAGCAGTTCTTC.